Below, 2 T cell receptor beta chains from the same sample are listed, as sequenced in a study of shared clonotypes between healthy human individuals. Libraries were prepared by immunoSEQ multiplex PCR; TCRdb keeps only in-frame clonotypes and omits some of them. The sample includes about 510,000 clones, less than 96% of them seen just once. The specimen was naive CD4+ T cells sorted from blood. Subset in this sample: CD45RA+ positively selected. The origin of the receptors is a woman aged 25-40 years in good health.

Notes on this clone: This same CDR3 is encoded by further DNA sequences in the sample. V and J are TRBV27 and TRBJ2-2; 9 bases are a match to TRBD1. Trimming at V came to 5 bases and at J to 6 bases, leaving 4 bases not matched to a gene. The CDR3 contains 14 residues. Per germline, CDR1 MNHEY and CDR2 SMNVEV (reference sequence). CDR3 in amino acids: CASSRDRAPGELFF. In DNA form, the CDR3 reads TGTGCCAGCAGTCGGGACAGGGCCCCCGGGGAGCTGTTTTTT.

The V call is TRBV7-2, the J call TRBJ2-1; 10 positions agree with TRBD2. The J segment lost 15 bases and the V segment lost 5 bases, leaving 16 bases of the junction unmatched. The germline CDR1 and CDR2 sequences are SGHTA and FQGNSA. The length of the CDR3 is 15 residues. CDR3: CASSAQRAGAGGWFF. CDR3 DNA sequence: TGTGCCAGCAGCGCCCAGAGGGCGGGAGCGGGAGGGTGGTTCTTC.